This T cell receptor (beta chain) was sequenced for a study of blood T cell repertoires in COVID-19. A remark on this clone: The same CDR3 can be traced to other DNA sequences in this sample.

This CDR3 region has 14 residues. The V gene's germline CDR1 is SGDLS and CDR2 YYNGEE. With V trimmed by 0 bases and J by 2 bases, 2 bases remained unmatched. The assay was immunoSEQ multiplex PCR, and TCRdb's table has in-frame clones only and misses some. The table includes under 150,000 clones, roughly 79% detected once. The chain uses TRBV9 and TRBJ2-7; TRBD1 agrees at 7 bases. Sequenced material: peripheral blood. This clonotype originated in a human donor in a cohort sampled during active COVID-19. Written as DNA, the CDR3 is TGTGCCAGCAGCGTAGGGGACAGAGCCTACGAGCAGTACTTC. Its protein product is CASSVGDRAYEQYF.